This T cell receptor (beta chain) appears in the sequencing data of a study of T cell clusters in autoimmune cytopenias. TRB rearrangements were amplified by touch-down multiplex PCR with mixed TRB-A/B primers. TCRdb re-called the multiplex PCR reads and catalogs CDR3 proteins one per entry, DNA excluded. The sample includes some 5,500 distinct CDR3 sequences. Study outcomes and limitations: Clustering suggested that physiological T cell clusters were missing in primary autoimmune cytopenia patients. Active autoimmune hepatitis patients had about 3.3-fold fewer exclusive TRB clusters than healthy donors.

A note on this clonotype: No antigen is known for it.

Approximately 40,000 genome equivalents of blood DNA were amplified for TRB. The CDR3 spans 13 residues. The same data also contributed to another study, on T cell repertoires in aging, cancer and after chemotherapy. That work contributes: Six age groups, ranging from 30 or younger to 70 or older, included the donors. Some 10 million TCR reads were in the whole dataset.

The sequence derives from a human donor in good health. What was sequenced was peripheral blood. The J gene is TRBJ2-7, the V gene TRBV12-3 or TRBV12-4; the D call of TRBD1 rests on TCRdb alone, since no DNA is present to check it. CDR3 sequence reads: CASNRGSSYEQYF.